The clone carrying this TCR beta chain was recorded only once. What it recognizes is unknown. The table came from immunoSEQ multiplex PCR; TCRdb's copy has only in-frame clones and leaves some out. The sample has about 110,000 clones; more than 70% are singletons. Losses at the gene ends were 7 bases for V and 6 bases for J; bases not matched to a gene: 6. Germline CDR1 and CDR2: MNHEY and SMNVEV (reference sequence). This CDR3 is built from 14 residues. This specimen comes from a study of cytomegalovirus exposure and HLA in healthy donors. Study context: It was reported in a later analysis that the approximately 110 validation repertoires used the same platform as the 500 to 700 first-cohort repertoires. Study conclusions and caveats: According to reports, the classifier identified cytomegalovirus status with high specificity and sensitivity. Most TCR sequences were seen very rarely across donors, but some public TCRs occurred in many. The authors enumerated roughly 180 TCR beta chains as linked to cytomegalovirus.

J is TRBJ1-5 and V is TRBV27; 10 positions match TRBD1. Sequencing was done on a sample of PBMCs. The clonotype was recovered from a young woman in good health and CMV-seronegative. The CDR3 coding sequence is TGTGCCAGCACTCTGACAGGGGGCGGTCAGCCCCAGCATTTT. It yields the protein CASTLTGGGQPQHF.